This T cell receptor (beta chain) is drawn from a study of shared clonotypes between healthy human individuals. Study details: CD4 naive and CD4 memory each took three plates per donor, while CD8 naive took two and CD8 memory one.

The CDR3 is made up of 14 amino acids. CDR1 and CDR2 (germline): SGHDN, FVKESK. Trimming cost V 10 bases and J 6 bases; bases outside gene matches: 8. CD45RO-negative cells were positively selected for CCR7, leaving out terminally differentiated effector memory CD45RA+ cells. Caucasian adults residing in Nashville, Tennessee made up all the donors. Study-wide points: Memory subsets had estimated richness that was generally smaller than that of naive subsets. Unshared clonotypes carried lower generation probabilities than those common to all four donors.

Using immunoSEQ multiplex PCR, the repertoire was profiled, and TCRdb retains in-frame clones only, with some absent. The profile shows millions of clones, approximately 94% of them singletons. On this clone itself: Its antigen is still unknown.

The sequence derives from a man younger than 35 in good health. The chain is built from TRBV14 and TRBJ1-6; 8 bases agree with TRBD1. The material sequenced was naive CD8+ T cells sorted from blood. The CDR3 coding sequence is TGTGCCACTCGCGACAGGGGAGGTAATTCACCCCTCCACTTT. Protein sequence: CATRDRGGNSPLHF.